This T cell receptor (beta chain) was sequenced for a study of memory CD4+ T cells and cytomegalovirus serostatus. Study summary: This sample comes from healthy Belgian adults, 9 CMV seropositive, around 26 seronegative. Broader study findings: The CMV-associated TCR signature appears largely within the CD4+ memory repertoire.

The sort gate was single viable CD3+CD4+CD8-CD45RO+ cells for memory CD4+ T cells. Donors' CMV status reflects serum IgG against pp150, pp28, p38, p52. CD4+ T cells were isolated by positive magnetic selection. Only in-frame clones appear in the TCRdb table, and some are missing; sequencing was by immunoSEQ multiplex PCR. The repertoire includes over 35,000 clones, under 80% of them detected once, and approximately 1% sits in the top ten. Germline assignment: CDR1 SGHVS and CDR2 FNYEAQ. V lost 3 bases to trimming and J lost 2 bases, with 7 bases between them. The CDR3 runs 13 residues. Concerning this clone itself: The antigen remains undetermined.

The material sequenced was memory CD4+ T cells from blood. This receptor was taken from an adult in good health and CMV-seronegative. The genes are TRBV7-6 and TRBJ1-2; D not resolved. The CDR3 region has the DNA TGTGCCAGCAGCTTGGACGAGAACTATGGCTACACCTTC. Translating gives CASSLDENYGYTF.